The clone carrying this TCR beta chain has a handful of counts. The data belong to a study of identifying expanded T cells in peripheral blood. Collection occurred without any documented infections or immune events in donors. Clones were read by immunoSEQ multiplex PCR, and TCRdb kept only the in-frame ones, dropping some. This sample has approximately 85,000 clones, with more than 70% found just once. The sequence derives from a person aged 18 to 70 in good health. Sequences were obtained from blood.

CDR3 in amino acids: CASSVTAGSNNEQFF. CDR3 in DNA: TGTGCCAGCAGTGTAACGGCGGGATCCAACAATGAGCAGTTCTTC. The gene calls are TRBV6-4 and TRBJ2-1; perhaps TRBD2 as D (6 bases). Germline CDR1 and CDR2: MRHNA and SNTAGT. Deletions cut 4 bases from V and 5 bases from J, with 15 bases between. The CDR3 spans 15 residues.